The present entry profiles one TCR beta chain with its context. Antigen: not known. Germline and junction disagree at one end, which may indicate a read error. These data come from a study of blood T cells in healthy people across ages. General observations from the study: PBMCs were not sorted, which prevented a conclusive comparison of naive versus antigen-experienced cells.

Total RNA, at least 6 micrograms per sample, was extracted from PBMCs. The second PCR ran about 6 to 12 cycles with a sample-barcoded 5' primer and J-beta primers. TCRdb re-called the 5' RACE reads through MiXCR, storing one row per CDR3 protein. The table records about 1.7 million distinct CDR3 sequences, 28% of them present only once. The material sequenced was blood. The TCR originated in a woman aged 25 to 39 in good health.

The CDR3 spells CAGSPTEGQSSGANVLTF. CDR3 bases: TGTGCCGGCAGCCCCACGGAGGGGCAAAGCTCTGGGGCCAACGTCCTGACTTTC. The chain combines TRBV7-3 with TRBJ2-6; D possibly corresponds to TRBD2 (6 bases). The CDR3 totals 18 residues. Germline V gene sequence: CDR1 SGHTA, CDR2 FQGTGA.